These T cell receptor beta chains were read from a single sample in a study of identical twins. TCRdb fed the 5' RACE reads into MiXCR, producing one record per CDR3 protein. This sample has 350,000 or so distinct CDR3 sequences, with 7% to 9.5% found just once. Sequenced material: naive T cells sorted from blood. The receptors derive from a woman in her fifties or sixties in good health. Both conserved end residues are part of each CDR3. D genes are given only for firm matches. Rows may omit the clone size; those that give it use once, few, many or a size class.

CASSYDYPNNEQFF,TGTGCCAGCAGTTATGACTACCCCAACAATGAGCAGTTCTTC,few,.,TRBJ2-1,TRBV6-5
CASSKSQGRGHYGYTF,TGTGCCAGCAGTAAGTCACAGGGGAGGGGACACTATGGCTACACCTTC,few,TRBD1,TRBJ1-2,TRBV6-5
CASTHRRLGGYTF,TGTGCCAGCACCCACCGGAGGCTCGGTGGCTACACCTTC,many,.,TRBJ1-2,TRBV12-3/TRBV12-4
CSVESGVDYTIYF,TGCAGCGTTGAGAGTGGTGTGGATTACACCATATATTTT,many,.,TRBJ1-3,TRBV29-1
CATTRGRATEAFF,TGTGCCACCACAAGGGGCAGGGCCACTGAAGCTTTCTTT,many,.,TRBJ1-1,TRBV15
CASYRQVPDTQYF,TGTGCCAGCTATCGACAGGTTCCAGATACGCAGTATTTT,.,.,TRBJ2-3,TRBV18
CASSLAPMNTEAFF,TGTGCCAGCAGCTTAGCACCTATGAACACTGAAGCTTTCTTT,many,.,TRBJ1-1,TRBV7-6
CASLRRLSGITGELFF,TGTGCCAGTCTAAGACGCCTTAGCGGGATCACCGGGGAGCTGTTTTTT,.,TRBD2,TRBJ2-2,TRBV27
CASSLIRGDRTEAFF,TGCGCCAGCAGCTTAATCCGGGGCGATCGCACTGAAGCTTTCTTT,many,.,TRBJ1-1,TRBV5-1
CASSLGTAGLRIDEKLFF,TGCGCCAGCAGCTTGGGGACAGCCGGCCTCCGGATTGATGAAAAACTGTTTTTT,few,.,TRBJ1-4,TRBV5-1
CASSQVPSALGDTQYF,TGCGCCAGCAGCCAAGTACCTAGCGCCCTGGGGGATACGCAGTATTTT,few,.,TRBJ2-3,TRBV4-1
CATSELPGELFF,TGTGCCACCAGCGAGCTCCCCGGGGAGCTGTTTTTT,few,.,TRBJ2-2,TRBV15
CSARLAGGSKQFF,TGCAGTGCTAGGCTAGCGGGGGGCAGCAAGCAGTTCTTC,.,TRBD2,TRBJ2-1,TRBV20-1
CASSPYPRDSYTYEQYF,TGTGCCAGCAGCCCATACCCCCGGGACAGCTACACCTACGAGCAGTACTTC,few,TRBD1,TRBJ2-7,TRBV7-9
CASSQMTSGIPHTQYF,TGTGCCAGCAGCCAAATGACTAGCGGGATTCCTCATACGCAGTATTTT,.,TRBD2,TRBJ2-3,TRBV14
CASSPDRAAQYF,TGCGCCAGCAGTCCAGACAGGGCGGCGCAGTATTTT,.,TRBD1,TRBJ2-3,TRBV6-5
CASSLGDRVGILAKNIQYF,TGTGCCAGCAGTCTTGGGGACAGGGTTGGAATACTAGCCAAAAACATTCAGTACTTC,few,TRBD1,TRBJ2-4,TRBV28
CSAYGAAYEQYF,TGCAGCGCCTACGGGGCCGCCTACGAGCAGTACTTC,.,.,TRBJ2-7,TRBV29-1
CSAREGVYQETQYF,TGCAGTGCTAGAGAAGGGGTATATCAAGAGACCCAGTACTTC,.,.,TRBJ2-5,TRBV20-1
CASTEPNIPYEQYF,TGTGCCAGCACTGAACCTAACATACCCTACGAGCAGTACTTC,few,.,TRBJ2-7,TRBV6-1
CASSFPLRREGHEQFF,TGTGCCAGCAGCTTTCCCCTGAGGCGGGAGGGCCATGAGCAGTTCTTC,few,TRBD2,TRBJ2-1,TRBV7-9
CAGGQGALQETQYF,TGTGCCGGGGGGCAGGGGGCGCTTCAAGAGACCCAGTACTTC,.,TRBD1,TRBJ2-5,TRBV30
CASSQGLGSGYF,TGTGCCAGCAGCCAAGGGTTGGGCTCCGGGTACTTC,.,.,TRBJ2-5,TRBV3-1
CASSSLGRTSGIPSYNEQFF,TGTGCCAGCAGTTCCTTGGGCCGGACTAGCGGGATCCCTTCCTACAATGAGCAGTTCTTC,many,TRBD2,TRBJ2-1,TRBV12-3/TRBV12-4
CAISAGGLTEKLFF,TGTGCCATCAGTGCCGGGGGATTGACTGAAAAACTGTTTTTT,many,.,TRBJ1-4,TRBV10-3
CASSQGPGGPHNEQFF,TGCGCCAGCAGCCAAGGACCGGGAGGGCCCCACAATGAGCAGTTCTTC,.,TRBD2,TRBJ2-1,TRBV4-1
CSAPRAGSPDTQYF,TGCAGCGCTCCTCGGGCGGGCTCGCCAGATACGCAGTATTTT,few,.,TRBJ2-3,TRBV29-1
CASSNRGQKPLSGANVLTF,TGTGCCAGCAGTAACCGGGGACAAAAGCCTCTCTCTGGGGCCAACGTCCTGACTTTC,many,.,TRBJ2-6,TRBV28
CASSPAGTETYNEQFF,TGTGCCAGCAGCCCAGCCGGGACGGAGACCTACAATGAGCAGTTCTTC,many,.,TRBJ2-1,TRBV7-9
CASSPPPAPNEKLFF,TGTGCCAGCAGTCCCCCACCGGCCCCAAATGAAAAACTGTTTTTT,few,.,TRBJ1-4,TRBV12-3/TRBV12-4
CASRLDRDTKNIQYF,TGTGCCAGCCGTCTGGACCGTGATACCAAAAACATTCAGTACTTC,.,.,TRBJ2-4,TRBV12-3/TRBV12-4
CASSQRLAGVSGEQFF,TGTGCCAGCAGTCAAAGACTAGCGGGAGTCTCTGGTGAGCAGTTCTTC,few,TRBD2,TRBJ2-1,TRBV5-5
CASSRTDNEQFF,TGTGCCAGCAGTCGGACCGACAATGAGCAGTTCTTC,many,.,TRBJ2-1,TRBV12-3/TRBV12-4
CASSLALAGVAHEQYF,TGCGCCAGCAGCTTGGCCCTAGCGGGAGTAGCCCACGAGCAGTACTTC,few,TRBD2,TRBJ2-7,TRBV5-1
CASSLGTGGDSPLHF,TGCGCCAGCAGCCTCGGGACAGGGGGCGATTCACCCCTCCACTTT,.,TRBD1,TRBJ1-6,TRBV4-1
CASSVELAGKEFF,TGTGCCAGCAGCGTAGAACTAGCGGGTAAGGAGTTCTTC,.,TRBD2,TRBJ2-1,TRBV9
CASSPPGPSRYEQYF,TGTGCCAGCTCACCACCAGGGCCTAGCAGGTACGAGCAGTACTTC,few,.,TRBJ2-7,TRBV18
CASRQGLPIGELFF,TGTGCCAGCAGGCAGGGACTACCGATCGGGGAGCTGTTTTTT,.,TRBD2,TRBJ2-2,TRBV6-1
CASSLPRQANEQFF,TGCGCCAGCAGCTTGCCCCGACAGGCCAATGAGCAGTTCTTC,.,.,TRBJ2-1,TRBV5-1
CASSPDGSQETQYF,TGTGCCAGCAGCCCGGACGGCAGCCAAGAGACCCAGTACTTC,many,.,TRBJ2-5,TRBV5-6
CASSVDMGLASVF,TGTGCCAGCAGCGTAGATATGGGACTGGCATCGGTCTTC,many,.,TRBJ2-1,TRBV9
CAISAGTPGELFF,TGTGCCATCAGTGCCGGGACCCCCGGGGAGCTGTTTTTT,many,.,TRBJ2-2,TRBV10-3
CASSTGTSATKNIQYF,TGCGCCAGCAGCACTGGGACTAGCGCTACCAAAAACATTCAGTACTTC,few,TRBD2,TRBJ2-4,TRBV5-1
CASSIKAGDEKLFF,TGTGCCAGCAGCATCAAAGCCGGCGACGAAAAACTGTTTTTT,many,.,TRBJ1-4,TRBV7-2
CASSLAPGAYNEQFF,TGTGCCAGCAGCTTAGCGCCTGGGGCCTACAATGAGCAGTTCTTC,many,.,TRBJ2-1,TRBV7-2
CASSLSRYNEQFF,TGTGCCAGCAGCCTCTCGAGGTACAATGAGCAGTTCTTC,few,.,TRBJ2-1,TRBV14
CASSPTGANTGELFF,TGTGCCAGCAGCCCGACAGGGGCGAACACCGGGGAGCTGTTTTTT,many,TRBD1,TRBJ2-2,TRBV6-5
CSARGGGRALNEQFF,TGCAGTGCTAGAGGCGGCGGGAGGGCCTTAAATGAGCAGTTCTTC,many,TRBD2,TRBJ2-1,TRBV20-1
CASSQVRGSYEQYF,TGCGCCAGCAGCCAAGTAAGGGGGTCCTACGAGCAGTACTTC,few,.,TRBJ2-7,TRBV4-1
CASSAPGTAQNIQYF,TGTGCCAGCAGTGCACCCGGGACAGCCCAAAACATTCAGTACTTC,few,TRBD1,TRBJ2-4,TRBV25-1
CASSRGWEQPQHF,TGTGCCAGCAGCAGGGGATGGGAGCAGCCCCAGCATTTT,.,.,TRBJ1-5,TRBV2
CASLLAYTEAFF,TGTGCCAGTTTGCTGGCCTACACTGAAGCTTTCTTT,.,.,TRBJ1-1,TRBV12-3/TRBV12-4